These T cell receptor beta chains were read from a single sample in a study of OX40 agonist ivuxolimab in advanced cancers. Measured with immunoSEQ multiplex PCR; TCRdb has only the in-frame clones, and not every one. The sample lists 100,000 to 130,000 clones, approximately 90% seen once, with approximately 1.2% in the top ten. The starting material was CD4+ or CD8+ T cells sorted from blood, obtained in a trial of the OX40 agonist ivuxolimab. The receptors were gathered from an adult with an advanced solid tumor such as melanoma, head and neck, liver or kidney cancer. Both conserved end residues are part of each CDR3. The D gene is left open where the match is weak. Clone size is given for some rows only: seen once, a few or many times, or a class if the clone is expanded.

V: TRBV28; size: once; J: TRBJ2-2; D: NA; CDR3: CASSPRFVGRNTGELFF; DNA: TGTGCCAGCAGTCCGCGATTTGTGGGTAGGAACACCGGGGAGCTGTTTTTT
V: TRBV19; size: once; J: TRBJ2-5; D: NA; CDR3: CASSQGGGETQYF; DNA: TGTGCCAGTTCCCAGGGGGGAGGAGAGACCCAGTACTTC
V: TRBV9; size: few; J: TRBJ1-2; D: NA; CDR3: CASSVETGAYGYTF; DNA: TGTGCCAGCAGCGTAGAGACAGGTGCCTATGGCTACACCTTC
V: TRBV5-1; size: NA; J: TRBJ2-1; D: NA; CDR3: CASSARSYNEQFF; DNA: TGCGCCAGCAGCGCGCGGAGTTACAATGAGCAGTTCTTC
V: TRBV10-3; size: once; J: TRBJ1-5; D: NA; CDR3: CAISSQGRAEQPQHF; DNA: TGTGCCATCAGCTCACAGGGAAGGGCTGAACAGCCCCAGCATTTT
V: TRBV28; size: NA; J: TRBJ1-6; D: TRBD1; CDR3: CASTATGKNSPLHF; DNA: TGTGCCAGCACCGCGACAGGGAAGAATTCACCCCTCCACTTT
V: TRBV9; size: NA; J: TRBJ2-1; D: TRBD2; CDR3: CASSVGDPGLAVNEQFF; DNA: TGTGCCAGCAGCGTAGGGGACCCGGGACTAGCCGTCAATGAGCAGTTCTTC
V: TRBV7-2; size: NA; J: TRBJ1-1; D: NA; CDR3: CASSLAATRDLNTEAFF; DNA: TGTGCCAGCAGCTTAGCAGCGACACGGGATCTGAACACTGAAGCTTTCTTT
V: TRBV6-1; size: NA; J: TRBJ2-1; D: TRBD2; CDR3: CASSAGGTPYNEQFF; DNA: TGTGCCAGCAGTGCGGGGGGAACCCCCTACAATGAGCAGTTCTTC
V: TRBV19; size: NA; J: TRBJ1-1; D: TRBD1; CDR3: CASSIGTGVPEAFF; DNA: TGTGCCAGTAGTATCGGGACAGGGGTTCCTGAAGCTTTCTTT
V: TRBV5-1; size: NA; J: TRBJ2-5; D: NA; CDR3: CASSPTGVQGETQYF; DNA: TGCGCCAGCAGCCCCACAGGTGTACAAGGAGAGACCCAGTACTTC
V: TRBV18; size: NA; J: TRBJ1-2; D: NA; CDR3: CASSPPVYNYGYTF; DNA: TGTGCCAGCTCACCACCAGTATATAACTATGGCTACACCTTC
V: TRBV28; size: NA; J: TRBJ1-5; D: NA; CDR3: CASSFDGQPQHF; DNA: TGTGCCAGCAGTTTTGATGGTCAGCCCCAGCATTTT
V: TRBV7-2; size: NA; J: TRBJ2-7; D: TRBD1; CDR3: CASSSTGTGTASYEQYF; DNA: TGTGCCAGCAGCTCGACCGGGACCGGGACAGCTTCCTACGAGCAGTACTTC
V: TRBV19; size: NA; J: TRBJ1-2; D: NA; CDR3: CASSIGRTARLNYGYTF; DNA: TGTGCCAGTAGTATAGGTAGGACAGCGAGACTTAACTATGGCTACACCTTC
V: TRBV27; size: NA; J: TRBJ2-1; D: TRBD2; CDR3: CASSYWTSGRENNEQFF; DNA: TGTGCCAGCAGTTATTGGACTAGCGGGAGGGAAAACAATGAGCAGTTCTTC
V: TRBV27; size: once; J: TRBJ1-6; D: NA; CDR3: CASSLTSNNSPLHF; DNA: TGTGCCAGCAGTTTAACCTCCAATAATTCACCCCTCCACTTT
V: TRBV13; size: few; J: TRBJ1-5; D: NA; CDR3: CASSSRATNQPQHF; DNA: TGTGCCAGCAGCTCCAGGGCTACCAATCAGCCCCAGCATTTT
V: TRBV5-4; size: NA; J: TRBJ2-3; D: NA; CDR3: CASSLPGTDTQYF; DNA: TGTGCCAGCAGCTTGCCTGGCACAGATACGCAGTATTTT
V: TRBV11-3; size: NA; J: TRBJ1-4; D: NA; CDR3: CASSSRSGMTNEKLFF; DNA: TGTGCCAGCAGCTCTAGGTCGGGGATGACTAATGAAAAACTGTTTTTT
V: TRBV19; size: NA; J: TRBJ1-3; D: TRBD1; CDR3: CASSILATGVSGNTIYF; DNA: TGTGCCAGTAGTATCCTGGCGACAGGGGTTTCTGGAAACACCATATATTTT
V: TRBV27; size: NA; J: TRBJ2-1; D: TRBD2; CDR3: CASSFQGGPNNEQFF; DNA: TGTGCCAGCAGTTTCCAGGGAGGGCCGAACAATGAGCAGTTCTTC
V: TRBV10-3; size: NA; J: TRBJ2-7; D: TRBD2; CDR3: CAISESYSGRARYEQYF; DNA: TGTGCCATCAGTGAGTCTTACAGCGGGAGGGCCCGGTACGAGCAGTACTTC
V: TRBV6-6; size: NA; J: TRBJ1-5; D: TRBD1; CDR3: CASSNPGTGNQPQHF; DNA: TGTGCCAGCAGTAACCCCGGGACAGGAAATCAGCCCCAGCATTTT
V: TRBV28; size: NA; J: TRBJ1-1; D: NA; CDR3: CASRAPMGAFF; DNA: TGTGCCAGCAGAGCTCCCATGGGAGCTTTCTTT
V: TRBV7-9; size: NA; J: TRBJ1-2; D: NA; CDR3: CASSLGEGDYGYTF; DNA: TGTGCCAGCAGCTTAGGGGAGGGGGACTATGGCTACACCTTC
V: TRBV5-5; size: many; J: TRBJ1-2; D: NA; CDR3: CASSFDGRGGYTF; DNA: TGTGCCAGCAGCTTCGACGGACGTGGAGGCTACACCTTC
V: TRBV5-4; size: NA; J: TRBJ2-6; D: NA; CDR3: CASSLATSGANVLTF; DNA: TGTGCCAGCAGCTTGGCCACCTCTGGGGCCAACGTCCTGACTTTC
V: TRBV5-1; size: NA; J: TRBJ2-1; D: TRBD1; CDR3: CASSPGQAVSYNEQFF; DNA: TGCGCCAGCAGCCCGGGACAGGCGGTCTCCTACAATGAGCAGTTCTTC
V: TRBV12-5; size: once; J: TRBJ2-7; D: TRBD1; CDR3: CASGRGPLQGSYEQYF; DNA: TGTGCTAGTGGAAGGGGGCCCCTACAGGGCTCCTACGAGCAGTACTTC